This T cell receptor beta chain derives from a study of CD4 T cells in relation to SARS-CoV-2 and coronaviruses. Study-level findings and limits: Each donor contributed either pre-pandemic or post-infection samples, not both.

Generated by immunoSEQ multiplex PCR, the TCRdb table keeps only in-frame clones and is missing some. The sample includes tens of thousands of clones, 76% seen only once; the top ten take over 15%. Only a few counts were recorded for this clone. The antigen is unknown. V shed 1 base, J shed 0 bases, and the junction held 3 bases outside the gene matches. This CDR3 spans 16 amino acids. CDR1 and CDR2 from the germline V gene are LGHNT and FRNRAP. Before the COVID-19 pandemic, during about 2011-2018, CD4+ T cells were taken from unexposed donors. CD4+ T cells were isolated from the cells after around eleven days of culture. Each well had 2.1 million or so PBMCs in around 5% human AB serum with IL-2. On days 3 and 7, cultures got half fresh IL-2 medium.

The sequencing sample was made of CD4+ T cells from PBMCs, cultured in vitro. The sequence was obtained from a human donor in good health. The V call is TRBV12-5, the J call TRBJ1-5; 7 bases map to TRBD1. CDR3 protein: CASGLGQGFSNQPQHF. The CDR3 DNA follows: TGTGCTAGTGGTTTGGGACAGGGCTTTAGCAATCAGCCCCAGCATTTT. The complete variable domain, with remaining parts taken from reference TRBV12-5 and TRBJ1-5, reads DARVTQTPRHKVTEMGQEVTMRCQPILGHNTVFWYRQTMMQGLELLAYFRNRAPLDDSGMPKDRFSAEMPDATLATLKIQPSEPRDSAVYFCASGLGQGFSNQPQHFGDGTRLSIL.